These T cell receptor beta chains were read from a single sample in a study of vaccination effects on CD4 cells after COVID-19. Their specific antigens are unknown. TCRdb's copy holds only in-frame clones and misses some; the assay was immunoSEQ multiplex PCR. The repertoire has around 46,000 clones, around 74% of them found once; the top ten carry about 14%. The sequencing used CD4+ T cells from PBMCs cultured with HCoV-OC43 spike peptides, collected after COVID-19 vaccination. These receptors were taken from a human donor who received a COVID-19 vaccine. Both conserved end residues are part of each CDR3. The D gene is left open where the match is weak.

V	J	D	length	CDR3
TRBV5-5	TRBJ2-3	.	15	CASSRADGRTDTQYF
TRBV29-1	TRBJ2-1	TRBD1	13	CSVPGQPLNEQFF
TRBV6-5	TRBJ2-3	TRBD1	14	CASITGGYLDTQYF
TRBV12-5	TRBJ1-1	.	12	CASGSKISEAFF
TRBV6-1	TRBJ1-1	.	12	CASSEAIRRAFF
TRBV10-3	TRBJ1-2	.	16	CAITRAGTAAGDGYTF
TRBV14	TRBJ2-3	.	15	CASSQEVARLDTQYF
TRBV2	TRBJ2-1	TRBD2	17	CASRESFLAGLFNEQFF
TRBV2	TRBJ2-5	.	11	CASSEQETQYF
TRBV27	TRBJ1-1	.	15	CASSFLSRGNTEAFF
TRBV11-3	TRBJ2-5	.	16	CASSFAVGPEAGTQYF
TRBV7-2	TRBJ1-5	.	12	CASSPSGQPQHF
TRBV6-5	TRBJ2-7	.	14	CASAKGGAIYEQYF
TRBV18	TRBJ1-2	.	15	CASSPGQSQYYGYTF
TRBV11-2	TRBJ2-2	TRBD1	16	CAAARSADRVPGELFF
TRBV19	TRBJ1-2	.	16	CASSIDLAGAGSGYTF
TRBV3-1/TRBV3-2	TRBJ2-7	TRBD2	16	CASSQVGLVAPYEQYF
TRBV29-1	TRBJ1-4	TRBD1	14	CSVGAGGPNEKLFF
TRBV5-1	TRBJ2-3	TRBD1	15	CASRSGTGGPDTQYF
TRBV9	TRBJ1-5	.	14	CASSPGGGWQPQHF
TRBV3-1/TRBV3-2	TRBJ1-1	.	14	CASSQDLHNTEAFF
TRBV6-4	TRBJ2-3	.	13	CASSSGSTDTQYF
TRBV5-4	TRBJ2-3	TRBD2	17	CASSLVPLAGGTDTQYF
TRBV6-2/TRBV6-3	TRBJ1-1	.	13	CASSLGMDTEAFF
TRBV5-6	TRBJ1-5	.	14	CASSSRQADQPQHF
TRBV18	TRBJ2-5	.	16	CASSPVILTGGETQYF
TRBV4-1	TRBJ2-7	TRBD1	16	CASSQPIRDRSYEQYF
TRBV6-5	TRBJ1-5	.	15	CASSGGWGGNQPQHF
TRBV10-2	TRBJ2-7	.	15	CASSAAGGSTYEQYF
TRBV4-1	TRBJ1-5	.	16	CASSHPKGEANQPQHF
TRBV6-5	TRBJ2-1	TRBD1	15	CASSRGQSISNEQFF
TRBV19	TRBJ2-1	TRBD2	15	CASRTTSGRGNEQFF
TRBV7-2	TRBJ1-5	.	14	CASSLAEGTRPQHF
TRBV28	TRBJ2-7	TRBD2	15	CATVQLAGGIYEQYF
TRBV19	TRBJ2-2	TRBD1	16	CASSTGDRLNTGELFF
TRBV6-1	TRBJ2-7	.	17	CASSEASPATPSEEQYF
TRBV30	TRBJ2-3	TRBD1	13	CAGDRALTDTQYF
TRBV6-5	TRBJ1-4	.	11	CASARAWELFF
TRBV5-1	TRBJ2-1	TRBD2	14	CASSSSGSKNEQFF
TRBV11-3	TRBJ2-1	.	13	CASSLGVYNEQFF
TRBV6-4	TRBJ2-1	TRBD2	16	CASSVRTSGDYNEQFF
TRBV5-1	TRBJ2-2	.	13	CASRVRETGELFF
TRBV5-3	TRBJ1-2	.	14	CARSLVGSNYGYTF
TRBV29-1	TRBJ1-5	.	12	CSVGEFNQPQHF
TRBV18	TRBJ2-7	.	13	CASSPGVPYEQYF
TRBV30	TRBJ2-5	.	11	CAWRTGGTQYF
TRBV25-1	TRBJ2-7	.	12	CASRGASYEQYF
TRBV7-2	TRBJ1-2	.	12	CASSLDGNGYTF
TRBV6-2/TRBV6-3	TRBJ1-2	.	13	CASSFGANYGYTF
TRBV7-7	TRBJ2-5	.	18	CASSLFVAGTPGEETQYF
TRBV6-2/TRBV6-3	TRBJ2-5	.	13	CASSRTTDDNQYF
TRBV9	TRBJ2-7	.	18	CASSVASFGQSPTYEQYF
TRBV5-8	TRBJ1-4	TRBD1	16	CASSIHRDRVNEKLFF
TRBV5-4	TRBJ2-1	TRBD2	15	CASSTGLAGGAEQFF
TRBV6-5	TRBJ1-1	.	16	CASSSRSGSVNTEAFF
TRBV23-1	TRBJ2-7	TRBD1	16	CASSQSGQGKSYEQYF
TRBV5-1	TRBJ2-2	.	13	CASSEQGTGELFF